The rows below give T cell receptor beta chains drawn from one sample of a study of blood T cell repertoires in COVID-19. Using immunoSEQ multiplex PCR, the repertoire was profiled, and TCRdb retains in-frame clones only, with some absent. The sample has around 36,000 clones, about 85% seen once. Sequencing was done on a sample of peripheral blood. These receptors were taken from a man aged 60 to 69 with acute or convalescent COVID-19. Both conserved end residues are part of each CDR3. The order of the fields is clone size, D gene, V gene, J gene, CDR3 protein, CDR3 DNA. The D gene is left open where the match is weak. Where a row states a size, it is once, few, many or the class of an expanded clone; other rows omit it.

size: .
D: .
V: TRBV6-7
J: TRBJ2-7
CDR3: CASSYSPGSGGYEQYF
DNA: TGTGCCAGCAGTTACAGCCCGGGGAGCGGAGGGTACGAGCAGTACTTC

size: once
D: TRBD1
V: TRBV18
J: TRBJ2-7
CDR3: CASSPGQGNEQYF
DNA: TGTGCCAGCTCACCCGGACAGGGCAACGAGCAGTACTTC

size: .
D: .
V: TRBV7-2
J: TRBJ1-3
CDR3: CASSTDRNTIYF
DNA: TGTGCCAGCAGCACGGACAGAAACACCATATATTTT

size: .
D: .
V: TRBV30
J: TRBJ1-6
CDR3: CAWGGRAWGDSPLHF
DNA: TGTGCCTGGGGAGGACGGGCCTGGGGAGATTCACCCCTCCACTTT

size: .
D: TRBD2
V: TRBV27
J: TRBJ2-1
CDR3: CASSPRASGSLYEQFF
DNA: TGTGCCAGCAGTCCGCGGGCTAGCGGGAGCCTATATGAGCAGTTCTTC

size: .
D: .
V: TRBV5-1
J: TRBJ2-3
CDR3: CASSLVGVSGDTQYF
DNA: TGCGCCAGCAGCTTGGTTGGGGTCAGCGGGGATACGCAGTATTTT

size: .
D: TRBD2
V: TRBV18
J: TRBJ2-1
CDR3: CASSPLTSAALDEQFF
DNA: TGTGCCAGCTCACCCCTGACTAGCGCGGCCCTCGACGAGCAGTTCTTC

size: .
D: .
V: TRBV11-2
J: TRBJ2-3
CDR3: CASSLTGSTDTQYF
DNA: TGTGCCAGCAGCTTAACCGGGAGCACAGATACGCAGTATTTT

size: .
D: TRBD2
V: TRBV6-6
J: TRBJ2-1
CDR3: CASSRLAGIGSYNEQFF
DNA: TGTGCCAGCAGTCGACTAGCGGGGATTGGCTCCTACAATGAGCAGTTCTTC

size: medium-sized
D: TRBD1
V: TRBV7-9
J: TRBJ1-3
CDR3: CASSLEGGASGNTIYF
DNA: TGTGCCAGCAGCTTAGAAGGGGGCGCGTCTGGAAACACCATATATTTT

size: .
D: .
V: TRBV9
J: TRBJ2-2
CDR3: CASSPSSGVRANTGELFF
DNA: TGTGCCAGCAGCCCCTCTTCGGGGGTTCGCGCGAACACCGGGGAGCTGTTTTTT

size: .
D: TRBD1
V: TRBV2
J: TRBJ2-3
CDR3: CASNRGTGLDTQYF
DNA: TGTGCCAGCAACCGCGGGACAGGGTTAGATACGCAGTATTTT

size: .
D: TRBD1
V: TRBV28
J: TRBJ1-2
CDR3: CASSPWDSLDFNYGYTF
DNA: TGTGCCAGCAGTCCATGGGACAGTCTAGATTTTAACTATGGCTACACCTTC

size: .
D: .
V: TRBV6-5
J: TRBJ1-1
CDR3: CASQLGQNTEAFF
DNA: TGTGCCAGCCAATTGGGCCAGAACACTGAAGCTTTCTTT

size: .
D: .
V: TRBV7-2
J: TRBJ1-3
CDR3: CASSLREASGNTIYF
DNA: TGTGCCAGCAGCTTACGGGAGGCCTCTGGAAACACCATATATTTT

size: medium-sized
D: TRBD2
V: TRBV18
J: TRBJ2-1
CDR3: CASSPRMLAGGQGEQFF
DNA: TGTGCCAGCTCACCACGTATGCTAGCGGGGGGCCAGGGGGAGCAGTTCTTC